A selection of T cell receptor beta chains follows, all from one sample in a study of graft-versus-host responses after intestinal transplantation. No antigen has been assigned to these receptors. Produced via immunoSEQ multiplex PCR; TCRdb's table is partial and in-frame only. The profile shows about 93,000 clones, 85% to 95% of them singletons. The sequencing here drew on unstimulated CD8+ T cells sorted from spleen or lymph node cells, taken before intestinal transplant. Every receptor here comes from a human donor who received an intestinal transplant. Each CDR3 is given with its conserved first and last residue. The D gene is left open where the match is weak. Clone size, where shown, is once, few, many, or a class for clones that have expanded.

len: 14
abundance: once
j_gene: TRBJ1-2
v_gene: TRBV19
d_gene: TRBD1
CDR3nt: TGTGCCAGCGAATCGGGACAGGGGGCGCGGGGCTACACCTTC
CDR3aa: CASESGQGARGYTF

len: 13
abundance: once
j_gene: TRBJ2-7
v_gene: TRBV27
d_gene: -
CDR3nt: TGTGCCAGCAGTTTAGGACAGACCTACGAGCAGTACTTC
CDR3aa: CASSLGQTYEQYF

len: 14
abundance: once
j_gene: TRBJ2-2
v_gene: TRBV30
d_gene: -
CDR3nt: TGTGCCTGGAGTGTACTTGGGGGGATCGGGGAGCTGTTTTTT
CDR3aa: CAWSVLGGIGELFF

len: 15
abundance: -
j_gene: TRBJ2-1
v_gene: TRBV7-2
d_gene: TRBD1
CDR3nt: TGTGCCAGCAGCAAGAGGGACAGCCGTTACAATGAGCAGTTCTTC
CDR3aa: CASSKRDSRYNEQFF

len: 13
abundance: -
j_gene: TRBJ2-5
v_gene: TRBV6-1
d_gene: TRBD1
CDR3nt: TGTGCCAGCACCACAGGGGTATGGGAGACCCAGTACTTC
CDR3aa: CASTTGVWETQYF

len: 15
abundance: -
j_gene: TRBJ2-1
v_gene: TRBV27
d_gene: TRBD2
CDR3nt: TGTGCCAGCAGCCTAGGGACTAGCGGGAACAATGAGCAGTTCTTC
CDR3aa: CASSLGTSGNNEQFF

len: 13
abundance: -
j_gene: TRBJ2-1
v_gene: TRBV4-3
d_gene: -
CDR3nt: TGCGCCAGCAGCCAAACCCGCAGGGTTGAGCAGTTCTTC
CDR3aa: CASSQTRRVEQFF

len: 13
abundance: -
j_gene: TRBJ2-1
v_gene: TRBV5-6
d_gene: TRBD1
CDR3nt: TGTGCCAGCAGGGTACAGGGGGGCAATGAGCAGTTCTTC
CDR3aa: CASRVQGGNEQFF

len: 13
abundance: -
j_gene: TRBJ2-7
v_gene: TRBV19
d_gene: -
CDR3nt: TGTGCCAGTAGCTCCGGGACACTCTACGAGCAGTACTTC
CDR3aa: CASSSGTLYEQYF

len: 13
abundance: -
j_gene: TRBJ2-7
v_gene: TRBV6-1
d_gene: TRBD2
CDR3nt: TGTGCCAGCAGGGTAGCGGGATACTACGAGCAGTACTTC
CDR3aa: CASRVAGYYEQYF

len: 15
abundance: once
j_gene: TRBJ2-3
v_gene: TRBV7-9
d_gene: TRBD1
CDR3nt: TGTGCCAGCAGTAAGAGCATGGACAGGGCGGATACGCAGTATTTT
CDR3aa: CASSKSMDRADTQYF